The next 10 T cell receptor beta chains were all read from a single sample in a study of cytomegalovirus exposure and HLA in healthy donors. Only in-frame clones appear in the TCRdb table, and some are missing; sequencing was by immunoSEQ multiplex PCR. The top ten clones hold 2% to 2.5% of a sample with some 140,000 clones, more than 70% of them seen once. Sequencing was done on a sample of PBMCs. These receptors originate from a human donor in good health.

The chain uses TRBV7-8 and TRBJ1-5, with 7 bases lining up with TRBD1. The CDR3 totals 14 residues. Trimming removed 4 bases from V and 6 bases from J; junction bases left unmatched: 6. Germline assignment: CDR1 SGHVS and CDR2 FQNEAQ. CDR3 protein: CASSWRGRLQPQHF. The CDR3 coding sequence is TGTGCCAGCAGCTGGAGGGGGCGGCTTCAGCCCCAGCATTTT.

This sequence joins TRBV20-1 and TRBJ2-7, with no clear D. V lost 7 bases and J 6 bases, leaving 13 bases between the germline ends. This CDR3 is built from 11 residues. The germline V gene has CDR1 DFQATT and CDR2 SNEGSKA (reference sequence). The CDR3 DNA follows: TGCAGTGTGGCGGCGGCCCTCGAGCAGTACTTC. Protein product: CSVAAALEQYF.

The chain uses TRBV18 and TRBJ2-7; TRBD2 might be the D (6 bases). The V gene lost 2 bases and the J gene lost 3 bases, with 14 bases spanning the gap. The CDR3 has 15 residues. The germline CDR1 and CDR2 sequences are KGHSH and LQKENI. The CDR3 DNA reads TGTGCCAGCTCACCAATTGGGACTGGGATCTACGAGCAGTACTTC. Encoded protein: CASSPIGTGIYEQYF.

This chain links TRBV2 with TRBJ2-3; D is unresolved. The germline V gene encodes CDR1 SNHLY and CDR2 FYNNEI. With 5 bases removed from V and 2 bases from J, the gap between germline ends came to 8 bases. The CDR3 extends over 13 amino acids. CDR3 amino acids: CASSYGITDTQYF. The CDR3, as DNA: TGTGCCAGCAGTTACGGTATCACAGATACGCAGTATTTT.

The sample holds a few counts of this clone. J is TRBJ2-6 and V is TRBV6-5; D remains unclear. This CDR3 region has 12 residues. V was trimmed by 9 bases and J by 1 base, leaving 4 bases between them. CDR1 is MNHEY and CDR2 is SVGAGI in the germline V gene. CDR3 nucleotide sequence: TGTGCCAGTACTTCTGGGGCCAACGTCCTGACTTTC. Translating gives CASTSGANVLTF.

The rearrangement uses TRBV30 and TRBJ2-3; the D is unclear. Trimming removed 3 bases at V and 6 bases at J, with 13 bases between. The length of the CDR3 is 13 residues. Germline CDR1 is GTSNPN and CDR2 is SVGIG (reference sequence). CDR3 bases: TGTGCCTGGAGAATAAGTAGAGGTGATACGCAGTATTTT. This translates into CAWRISRGDTQYF.

The chain links TRBV11-2 to TRBJ1-1; TRBD1 matches 7 bases. Looked up from germline, CDR1 is SGHAT and CDR2 is FQNNGV. After removal of 4 bases from V and 1 base from J, the junction contained 0 bases not matched to a gene. The CDR3 has 13 amino acids. The CDR3 DNA is TGTGCCAGCAGCTGGGACAGGAACACTGAAGCTTTCTTT. Translating gives CASSWDRNTEAFF.

Note on this clone: Germline is not matched at one junction end, which may reflect a read error. This sequence joins TRBV28 and TRBJ2-1, with a weak D call TRBD1 (6 bases). The CDR3 is 17 residues long. Germline values: CDR1 MDHEN, CDR2 SYDVKM. The CDR3 coding sequence is TGTGCCAGCAGTTTAGTCCGGAGCACAGGGTCCTTCAATGAGCAGTTCTTC. Protein sequence: CASSLVRSTGSFNEQFF.

This sequence joins TRBV5-6 and TRBJ2-4; D is perhaps TRBD1 (5 bases). Germline loops: CDR1 SGHDT, CDR2 YYEEEE. The CDR3 extends over 16 amino acids. Deletions cut 2 bases from V and 0 bases from J, with 12 bases between. The CDR3: CASSFGALLAKNIQYF. CDR3 bases: TGTGCCAGCAGCTTTGGGGCACTCTTAGCCAAAAACATTCAGTACTTC.

V and J are TRBV28 and TRBJ2-7; a weak D match, TRBD2 (5 bases). The CDR3 runs to 15 residues. Trimming shortened V by 6 bases and J by 0 bases, and 15 bases separated the two germline ends. Germline CDR1 is MDHEN and CDR2 is SYDVKM. The CDR3 loop is CASSTRWGDSYEQYF. DNA for the CDR3: TGTGCCAGCAGCACACGGTGGGGAGACTCCTACGAGCAGTACTTC. The variable domain in full, with the rest retrieved from reference TRBV28 and TRBJ2-7, is DVKVTQSSRYLVKRTGEKVFLECVQDMDHENMFWYRQDPGLGLRLIYFSYDVKMKEKGDIPEGYSVSREKKERFSLILESASTNQTSMYLCASSTRWGDSYEQYFGPGTRLTVT.